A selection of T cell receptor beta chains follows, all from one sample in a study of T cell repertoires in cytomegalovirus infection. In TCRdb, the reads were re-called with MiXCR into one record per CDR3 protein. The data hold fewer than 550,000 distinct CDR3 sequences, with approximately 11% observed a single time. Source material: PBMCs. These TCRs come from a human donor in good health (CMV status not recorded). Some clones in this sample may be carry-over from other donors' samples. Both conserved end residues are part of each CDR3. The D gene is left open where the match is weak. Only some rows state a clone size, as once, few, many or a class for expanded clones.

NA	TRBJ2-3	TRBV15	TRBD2	CATSRDRRTSGSTDTQYF	TGTGCCACCAGCAGAGATAGGAGGACTAGCGGGAGCACAGATACGCAGTATTTT
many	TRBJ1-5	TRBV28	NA	CASSFEWGSESNQPQHF	TGTGCCAGCAGTTTTGAATGGGGTAGTGAGAGCAATCAGCCCCAGCATTTT
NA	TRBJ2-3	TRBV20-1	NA	CSGMGGGTDTQYF	TGCAGTGGCATGGGCGGAGGCACAGATACGCAGTATTTT
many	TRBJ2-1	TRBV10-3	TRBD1	CAISERTGGGNEQFF	TGTGCCATCAGTGAACGGACAGGGGGCGGTAATGAGCAGTTCTTC
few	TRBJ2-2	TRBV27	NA	CASSLEGLTGELFF	TGTGCCAGCAGTTTAGAGGGGTTGACCGGGGAGCTGTTTTTT
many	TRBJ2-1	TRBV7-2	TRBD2	CASSLVSGGTYNEQFF	TGTGCCAGCAGCTTAGTGTCCGGGGGGACCTACAATGAGCAGTTCTTC
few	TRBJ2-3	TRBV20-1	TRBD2	CSARVPKTSGRSDTQYF	TGCAGTGCTAGAGTCCCTAAGACTAGCGGGAGATCGGATACGCAGTATTTT
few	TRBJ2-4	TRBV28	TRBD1	CASRETGDKNIQYF	TGTGCCAGCAGAGAGACAGGGGACAAAAACATTCAGTACTTC
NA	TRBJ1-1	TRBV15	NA	CATSRAAGGTEAFF	TGTGCCACCAGCAGAGCGGCGGGGGGCACTGAAGCTTTCTTT
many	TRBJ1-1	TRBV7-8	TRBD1	CASSPRGQVTEAFF	TGTGCCAGCAGCCCCAGGGGGCAGGTCACTGAAGCTTTCTTT
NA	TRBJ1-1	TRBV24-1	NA	CATSDLLEGAFF	TGTGCCACCAGTGATTTGTTGGAGGGAGCTTTCTTT
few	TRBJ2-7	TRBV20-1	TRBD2	CSASVTSGRGIGPYEQYF	TGCAGTGCTAGCGTCACTAGCGGGAGAGGTATAGGGCCCTACGAGCAGTACTTC
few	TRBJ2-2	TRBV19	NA	CASLEQYTGELFF	TGTGCCAGTCTAGAACAGTACACCGGGGAGCTGTTTTTT
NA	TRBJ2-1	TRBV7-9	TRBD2	CASSLLAGGVHEQFF	TGTGCCAGCAGCTTGCTAGCGGGAGGTGTACATGAGCAGTTCTTC
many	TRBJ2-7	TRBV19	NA	CASSISYTGYEQYF	TGTGCCAGTAGTATTTCTTACACTGGATACGAGCAGTACTTC
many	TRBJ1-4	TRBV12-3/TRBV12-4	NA	CASGALPGQLATNEKLFF	TGTGCCAGCGGCGCCCTACCGGGGCAGCTTGCAACTAATGAAAAACTGTTTTTT
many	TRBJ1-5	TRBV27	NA	CASSLMGAVQPQHF	TGTGCCAGCAGTTTAATGGGGGCGGTTCAGCCCCAGCATTTT
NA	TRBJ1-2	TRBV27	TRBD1	CASATRDRGLEYTF	TGTGCCAGCGCTACTAGGGACAGGGGTTTGGAGTACACCTTC
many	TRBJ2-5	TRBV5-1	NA	CASSEGTRETQYF	TGCGCCAGCAGCGAGGGGACAAGGGAGACCCAGTACTTC
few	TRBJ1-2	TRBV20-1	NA	CSARVGGTGSYGYTF	TGCAGTGCTAGAGTGGGGGGCACAGGGTCCTATGGCTACACCTTC
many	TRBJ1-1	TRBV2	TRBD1	CASRIDRVNTEAFF	TGTGCCAGCAGGATTGACAGGGTGAACACTGAAGCTTTCTTT
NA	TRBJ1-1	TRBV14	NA	CASSQEKAGFDTEAFF	TGTGCCAGCAGCCAAGAGAAGGCAGGTTTTGACACTGAAGCTTTCTTT
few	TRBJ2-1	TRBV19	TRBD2	CASSHGRADEQFF	TGTGCCAGTAGTCACGGGAGGGCCGATGAGCAGTTCTTC
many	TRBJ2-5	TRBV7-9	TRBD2	CASSLSLAGQETQYF	TGTGCCAGCAGCTTATCACTAGCGGGCCAAGAGACCCAGTACTTC
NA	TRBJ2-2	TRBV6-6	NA	CASSLLTGNTGELFF	TGTGCCAGCAGCCTTCTGACAGGGAACACCGGGGAGCTGTTTTTT
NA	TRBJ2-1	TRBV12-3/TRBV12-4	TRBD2	CASTWGRGDGEQFF	TGTGCCAGCACCTGGGGGAGGGGCGATGGGGAGCAGTTCTTC
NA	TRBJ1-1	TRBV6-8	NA	CASSVLLGGGTEAFF	TGTGCCAGCAGTGTCCTTTTGGGGGGGGGCACTGAAGCTTTCTTT
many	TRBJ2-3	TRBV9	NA	CASSPTGLPAPDTQYF	TGTGCCAGCAGCCCGACCGGACTACCCGCCCCAGATACGCAGTATTTT
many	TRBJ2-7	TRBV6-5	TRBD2	CASSYWGLGSHEQYF	TGTGCCAGCAGTTACTGGGGACTAGGAAGCCACGAGCAGTACTTC
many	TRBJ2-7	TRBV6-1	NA	CASSEGSPVSSYEQYF	TGTGCCAGCAGTGAAGGATCCCCAGTCAGCTCCTACGAGCAGTACTTC
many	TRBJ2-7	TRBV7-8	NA	CASRGGGPYEQYF	TGTGCCAGCAGGGGAGGGGGCCCCTACGAGCAGTACTTC
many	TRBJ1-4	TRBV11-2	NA	CASSPTQYSNEKLFF	TGTGCCAGCAGCCCCACGCAGTACTCTAATGAAAAACTGTTTTTT
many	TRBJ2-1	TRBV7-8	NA	CASSLETNNEQFF	TGTGCCAGCAGCTTAGAGACGAACAATGAGCAGTTCTTC
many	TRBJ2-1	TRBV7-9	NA	CASSRTGESSSNEQFF	TGTGCCAGCAGCCGCACAGGAGAATCGTCTTCCAATGAGCAGTTCTTC
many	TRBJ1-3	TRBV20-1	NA	CSARHPPGGSGNTIYF	TGCAGTGCTAGACACCCTCCTGGGGGGTCTGGAAACACCATATATTTT
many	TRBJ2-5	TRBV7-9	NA	CASSPRELRETQYF	TGTGCCAGCAGCCCCCGGGAGCTTAGAGAGACCCAGTACTTC